A selection of T cell receptor beta chains follows, all from one sample in a study of PD-L1 blockade in urothelial cancer. Produced via immunoSEQ multiplex PCR; TCRdb's table is partial and in-frame only. Altogether 85,000 to 100,000 clones are present, roughly 87% being singletons, with the ten largest covering roughly 2%. The sequenced sample was PBMCs, obtained around atezolizumab (anti-PD-L1) treatment. These receptors came from a man in his sixties with urothelial cancer. Each CDR3 is given with its conserved first and last residue. D genes are given only for firm matches. Expanded clones get a size class; other rows say once, few or many, or leave the size out.

j_call,v_call,d_call,clone_size,cdr3_nt,cdr3_aa
TRBJ2-3,TRBV6-4,NA,NA,TGTGCCAGCAGCATGGAAACCGGGACAGATACGCAGTATTTT,CASSMETGTDTQYF
TRBJ1-4,TRBV27,TRBD1,NA,TGTGCCAGCAGTTTGCAACAGGGGATGTCGAACGAACTGTTTTTT,CASSLQQGMSNELFF
TRBJ1-2,TRBV2,TRBD1,once,TGTGCCAGCAGTTCCCGACAGGGCTCGGATGGCTACACCTTC,CASSSRQGSDGYTF
TRBJ1-5,TRBV4-1,NA,NA,TGCGCCAGCAGCCAAGCGGGACACAATCAGCCCCAGCATTTT,CASSQAGHNQPQHF
TRBJ2-6,TRBV27,NA,NA,TGTGCCAGCAGTCCAGCTGGGGGCGGAGGGGCCAACGTCCTGACTTTC,CASSPAGGGGANVLTF
TRBJ1-3,TRBV5-1,TRBD1,NA,TGCGCCAGCAGCCGTGACCGACAGGGCTCCGGAAACACCATATATTTT,CASSRDRQGSGNTIYF
TRBJ2-6,TRBV5-4,NA,NA,TGTGCCAGCAGCTTGGGTACGCAGCGCTCTGGGGCCAACGTCCTGACTTTC,CASSLGTQRSGANVLTF
TRBJ2-5,TRBV6-6,NA,NA,TGTGCCAGCAGGGCTGCCATACAAGAGACCCAGTACTTC,CASRAAIQETQYF
TRBJ2-5,TRBV29-1,TRBD2,NA,TGCAGCGTTGGAGGACTAGCGGAGACCCAGTACTTC,CSVGGLAETQYF
TRBJ1-2,TRBV4-2,NA,NA,TGTGCCAGCAGCCAAGATCCCGAGGGGACTTACTATGGCTACACCTTC,CASSQDPEGTYYGYTF
TRBJ1-2,TRBV6-1,NA,NA,TGTGCCAGCAGTGAATCAGGGGTTGGCGGCTACACCTTC,CASSESGVGGYTF
TRBJ1-3,TRBV19,TRBD1,NA,TGTGCCAGTACGTTCGGATTGACAGGGTCTTCTGGAAACACCATATATTTT,CASTFGLTGSSGNTIYF
TRBJ2-7,TRBV7-2,NA,NA,TGTGCCAGCAGCTTATTAAGTGGGGGGGCACACGAGCAGTACTTC,CASSLLSGGAHEQYF
TRBJ2-7,TRBV11-2,TRBD1,NA,TGTGCCAGCAGCAAAACCGGGACAGGGAACGACGAGCAGTACTTC,CASSKTGTGNDEQYF
TRBJ2-1,TRBV19,TRBD2,NA,TGTGCCAGTAGTGGGGGACTAGCGGGAGAATATGAGCAGTTCTTC,CASSGGLAGEYEQFF
TRBJ2-3,TRBV5-6,TRBD2,NA,TGTGCCAGCAGCCGAAGCGGGGGCCCCACAGATACGCAGTATTTT,CASSRSGGPTDTQYF
TRBJ2-2,TRBV6-5,NA,NA,TGTGCCAGCAGTTTGGGCCCTACGAACACCGGGGAGCTGTTTTTT,CASSLGPTNTGELFF
TRBJ1-1,TRBV5-1,NA,NA,TGCGCCAGCCAGGACTCCCCGGGTTACAACACTGAAGCTTTCTTT,CASQDSPGYNTEAFF
TRBJ2-1,TRBV4-1,TRBD2,NA,TGCGCCAGCAGCCAAGTGGCGAGCGGGAGTAACAATGAGCAGTTCTTC,CASSQVASGSNNEQFF
TRBJ2-2,TRBV7-8,TRBD2,NA,TGTGCCAGCAGCATAAGGACTAGCGGGGGCAGGACCGGGGAGCTGTTTTTT,CASSIRTSGGRTGELFF
TRBJ2-1,TRBV5-6,NA,once,TGTGCCAGCAGCTTGTCGGCGGGCACGAATGAGCAGTTCTTC,CASSLSAGTNEQFF
TRBJ2-3,TRBV7-2,TRBD2,NA,TGTGCCAGCAGCACCGAGGTAGCGGGGAAAGATACGCAGTATTTT,CASSTEVAGKDTQYF
TRBJ2-7,TRBV7-6,NA,NA,TGTGCCAGCAGCCCCGGCTACGAGCAGTACTTC,CASSPGYEQYF
TRBJ2-3,TRBV5-1,TRBD2,NA,TGCGCCAGCAGCTTTAGCGGGGGGAGCACAGATACGCAGTATTTT,CASSFSGGSTDTQYF
TRBJ2-6,TRBV9,NA,NA,TGTGCCAGCAGCGAGGGGGTCTCTGGGGCCAACGTCCTGACTTTC,CASSEGVSGANVLTF
TRBJ2-7,TRBV28,NA,NA,TGTGCCAGCAGCCAGACAGGTTTCGAGCAGTACTTC,CASSQTGFEQYF
TRBJ1-3,TRBV28,TRBD1,NA,TGTGCCAGCAGTTTAACAGGACAGGGTCCTGGAAACACCATATATTTT,CASSLTGQGPGNTIYF
TRBJ2-2,TRBV15,NA,NA,TGTGCCACCAGCAGGGGGGGTTACACCGGGGAGCTGTTTTTT,CATSRGGYTGELFF
TRBJ2-7,TRBV29-1,TRBD1,NA,TGCAGCGTTCGAGCCGACAGGGACTACGAGCAGTACTTC,CSVRADRDYEQYF
TRBJ2-2,TRBV5-1,TRBD2,NA,TGCGCCGGCAGGCTGACTAGCGGGGGAATCGCGAACACCGGGGAGCTGTTTTTT,CAGRLTSGGIANTGELFF
TRBJ2-2,TRBV19,TRBD2,NA,TGTGCCAGTAGTATAGACCTAGCGGGAGTGGGCGGGGAGCTGTTTTTT,CASSIDLAGVGGELFF
TRBJ1-2,TRBV5-1,TRBD1,NA,TGCGCCAGCAGCCCGGACAGGGGGTTGGGCTACACCTTC,CASSPDRGLGYTF
TRBJ1-6,TRBV14,NA,NA,TGTGCCAGCAGCCAATGGAGGCAGGGGATGGATTCACCCCTCCACTTT,CASSQWRQGMDSPLHF
TRBJ2-3,TRBV5-6,TRBD2,NA,TGTGCCAGCAGCTTGCTGCGGGGGGATACGCAGTATTTT,CASSLLRGDTQYF
TRBJ2-3,TRBV10-1,NA,NA,TGCGCCAGCAGAGAGGGCGGTTGGGACTCGCTTTCCCGCACAGATACGCAGTATTTT,CASREGGWDSLSRTDTQYF
TRBJ1-3,TRBV5-1,NA,NA,TGCGCCAGCAGCTTGGCCAGGGGCTCTGGAAACACCATATATTTT,CASSLARGSGNTIYF
TRBJ2-5,TRBV27,TRBD2,NA,TGTGCCAGCAGTTTCGGGCTAGCGGGGGGGCTGGGAGAGACCCAGTACTTC,CASSFGLAGGLGETQYF
TRBJ2-3,TRBV13,TRBD2,NA,TGTGCCAGCAGCTTTAGGCTAGCGGGAGCAGATACGCAGTATTTT,CASSFRLAGADTQYF
TRBJ2-5,TRBV2,TRBD1,NA,TGTGCCAGCAGTGCTCTCGGCGGACAGGGCAAAGAGACCCAGTACTTC,CASSALGGQGKETQYF
TRBJ2-7,TRBV11-1,NA,once,TGTGCCAGCAGCCCTGACAGGATAGGGTTCGTGCAGTACTTC,CASSPDRIGFVQYF
TRBJ2-7,TRBV6-5,TRBD2,NA,TGTGCCAGCAGTCTTTCCGGGACTAGCTACGAGCAGTACTTC,CASSLSGTSYEQYF
TRBJ1-1,TRBV30,NA,NA,TGTGCCTGGGAACAGGGATTCCGCACTGAAGCTTTCTTT,CAWEQGFRTEAFF
TRBJ2-7,TRBV7-2,TRBD1,NA,TGTGCCAGCAGCCCTCCCCCGGGGACGACAGGGGGCGGACGCGAGCAGTACTTC,CASSPPPGTTGGGREQYF
TRBJ2-3,TRBV5-6,TRBD2,NA,TGTGCCAGCAGCTTGGGTCGCCTAGCGGGGAGCACAGATACGCAGTATTTT,CASSLGRLAGSTDTQYF
TRBJ1-2,TRBV5-4,NA,NA,TGTGCCAGCAGCACACAAACGACGGAACCGCTGGGCGGCTACACCTTC,CASSTQTTEPLGGYTF
TRBJ1-1,TRBV7-9,TRBD1,NA,TGTGCCAGCAGCTTAGGGCAGGGGGCAGCTTTCTTT,CASSLGQGAAFF
TRBJ2-7,TRBV19,TRBD1,NA,TGTGCCAGTAGTGGAGGGACAGGGCTACTCTCCTACGAGCAGTACTTC,CASSGGTGLLSYEQYF
TRBJ1-4,TRBV5-4,NA,NA,TGTGCCAGCAGCTTAGGAGGGGAAGGCGAAAAACTGTTTTTT,CASSLGGEGEKLFF
TRBJ1-1,TRBV2,NA,NA,TGTGCCAGCAGTGAAGCTGGGGGGTCAGCTTTCTTT,CASSEAGGSAFF
TRBJ2-3,TRBV19,NA,NA,TGTGCCAGTAGTAGGGGCGGATCTAGCACAGATACGCAGTATTTT,CASSRGGSSTDTQYF
TRBJ1-2,TRBV29-1,NA,once,TGCAGCGTTGGGGAAGGGGGTACAAGGCCACTCTTC,CSVGEGGTRPLF
TRBJ2-5,TRBV6-5,NA,few,TGTGCCAGCAAAGCTAGTTACCAAGAGACCCAGTACTTC,CASKASYQETQYF
TRBJ1-5,TRBV19,TRBD1,NA,TGTGCCACCCACTTCGACAGGGGGGGCAATCAGCCCCAGCATTTT,CATHFDRGGNQPQHF
TRBJ2-5,TRBV11-3,TRBD2,NA,TGTGCCAGCAGCTTAGAAGCGGGGGCTGAAGAGACCCAGTACTTC,CASSLEAGAEETQYF
TRBJ1-1,TRBV6-5,TRBD1,once,TGTGCCAGCAGTTACTCGCAAGGGGGCAATGAAGCTTTCTTT,CASSYSQGGNEAFF
TRBJ1-1,TRBV7-2,NA,NA,TGTGCCAGCAGCTTGCGGAGGGAAGTATACACTGAAGCTTTCTTT,CASSLRREVYTEAFF
TRBJ1-5,TRBV6-1,NA,once,TGTGCCAGCAAGTCAGGGGCGGGCGGCAATCAGCCCCAGCATTTT,CASKSGAGGNQPQHF